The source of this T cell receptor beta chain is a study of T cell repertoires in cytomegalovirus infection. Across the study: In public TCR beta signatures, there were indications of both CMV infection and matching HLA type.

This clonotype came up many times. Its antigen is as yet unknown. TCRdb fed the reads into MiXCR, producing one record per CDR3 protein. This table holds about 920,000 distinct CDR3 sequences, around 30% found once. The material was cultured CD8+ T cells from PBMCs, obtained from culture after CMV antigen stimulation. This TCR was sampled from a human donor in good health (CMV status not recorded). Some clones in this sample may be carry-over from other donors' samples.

Here the CDR3 reads CASSPPGPRLQYF. The CDR3, as DNA: TGTGCCAGCAGCCCCCCGGGACCCCGACTTCAGTACTTC. The V gene is TRBV7-2, the J gene TRBJ2-4, with D perhaps being TRBD1 or TRBD2 (5 bases each). The CDR3 totals 13 residues. Trimming shortened V by 5 bases and J by 11 bases, and 16 bases separated the two germline ends. Per germline, CDR1 SGHTA and CDR2 FQGNSA.